This T cell receptor beta chain was captured by sequencing in a study of CD4 T cell repertoires in COVID-19. The CDR3 extends over 15 amino acids. Per germline, CDR1 SGHNT and CDR2 YENEEA. V was clipped by 5 bases and J by 8 bases, with 19 bases between them. TCRdb keeps only in-frame clones here, not all; method: immunoSEQ multiplex PCR. The table lists about 24,000 clones, roughly 92% of them singletons. The memory T cells were sequenced right after ex vivo isolation, without culture. This chain uses TRBV11-3 with TRBJ2-1; a possible D gene is TRBD1 (6 bases). This specimen consisted of circulating follicular helper CD4+ T cells (cTfh) from blood, obtained before the COVID-19 pandemic. The TCR originated in a human donor who had COVID-19. Here the CDR3 reads CASSPRTGEGDEQFF. The CDR3 DNA reads TGTGCCAGCAGCCCTCGGACGGGCGAGGGGGATGAGCAGTTCTTC.